This T cell receptor beta chain comes out of a study of T cells in Graves' hyperthyroidism and ophthalmopathy. Trimming cost V 4 bases and J 7 bases, with 15 bases left between them. This CDR3 has 15 amino acids. CDR1 and CDR2 from the germline V gene are KGHDR and SFDVKD. Amplified TCR beta CDR3 regions came from RNA transcripts. First-round RT-PCR targeting the TCR CDR3 was performed with the HTBI primer set. One entry per CDR3 protein, called by TCRdb with MiXCR from the multiplex PCR reads. The sample consists of some 800,000 distinct CDR3 sequences, about 38% of them appearing once. This clonotype has ten or more counts.

The sequenced sample consisted of blood. The sequence was obtained from a man younger than 35 with Graves' hyperthyroidism. The rearrangement joins TRBV24-1 to TRBJ2-2; D may be TRBD2 (5 bases). The CDR3 region has the DNA TGTGCCACCAGTGACTCCTCCGGGGTCCACGGGGAGCTGTTTTTT. Its translation is CATSDSSGVHGELFF.